The 23 T cell receptor beta chains in this list originate from one sample, sequenced in a study of blood T cells in healthy people across ages. A second PCR of about 7 to 12 cycles used a sample-barcoded 5' primer and a J-beta primer mix. TCRdb reprocessed the 5' RACE reads via MiXCR and lists one record per CDR3 protein. The data hold about 1.5 million distinct CDR3 sequences, with approximately 42% observed a single time. Material: blood. The receptors derive from a woman under 30 in good health.

The V and J genes are TRBV20-1 and TRBJ1-1; D is possibly TRBD1 (6 bases). Germline-derived CDR1 and CDR2 are DFQATT and SNEGSKA (reference sequence). The CDR3 covers 13 residues. V was shortened by 1 base and J by 6 bases, with 12 bases between the two germline ends. CDR3 DNA sequence: TGCAGTGCTAGAGGTAGAGGGGGGTCTGAAGCTTTCTTT. Translating gives CSARGRGGSEAFF.

The chain combines TRBV4-3 with TRBJ1-5; D unresolved. Germline CDR1 reads LGHNA; CDR2 reads YSLEER. The CDR3 loop spans 16 amino acids. Trimming stripped 0 bases from V and 1 base from J, with 10 bases between. The CDR3 here is CASSQERVWSNQPQHF. The CDR3 nucleotides are TGCGCCAGCAGCCAAGAGAGGGTCTGGAGCAATCAGCCCCAGCATTTT.

V gene TRBV20-1 combines with J gene TRBJ1-2; D remains unclear. The CDR3 is 12 residues long. The V end lost 4 bases, the J end lost 4 bases, and 10 bases lay between the germline ends. Per the germline V gene, CDR1 is DFQATT and CDR2 is SNEGSKA (reference sequence). The CDR3 is CSANGRRYGYTF. The CDR3 DNA is TGCAGTGCTAATGGCAGGCGCTATGGCTACACCTTC.

This sequence joins TRBV24-1 and TRBJ2-1; TRBD2 is a possible D gene (6 bases). Germline-derived CDR1 and CDR2 are KGHDR and SFDVKD. The CDR3 is 13 amino acids. Between the trimmed V and J ends, which lost 5 bases and 9 bases, there was a span of 13 bases. CDR3 residues: CATSAVDGSEQFF. CDR3 DNA: TGTGCCACCAGTGCCGTCGACGGGAGTGAGCAGTTCTTC.

The chain combines TRBV28 with TRBJ2-7; tentative D call: TRBD1 (6 bases). This CDR3 has 12 residues. V was shortened by 8 bases and J by 5 bases, with 13 bases between the two germline ends. Germline V gene sequence: CDR1 MDHEN, CDR2 SYDVKM. CDR3 sequence (DNA): TGTGCCAGCTGGACAGAGTCTCACGAGCAGTACTTC. Amino acid sequence: CASWTESHEQYF.

This clonotype was picked up a small number of times. The V gene is TRBV29-1, the J gene TRBJ1-4; no clear D. From germline, CDR1 is SQVTM and CDR2 ANQGSEA. Deletions cut 0 bases from V and 0 bases from J, with 8 bases between. The CDR3 contains 15 residues. CDR3 in amino acids: CSVEEGSATNEKLFF. CDR3 nucleotide sequence: TGCAGCGTTGAAGAAGGAAGTGCAACTAATGAAAAACTGTTTTTT. The variable domain in full, with the rest retrieved from reference TRBV29-1 and TRBJ1-4, is SAVISQKPSRDICQRGTSLTIQCQVDSQVTMMFWYRQQPGQSLTLIATANQGSEATYESGFVIDKFPISRPNLTFSTLTVSNMSPEDSSIYLCSVEEGSATNEKLFFGSGTQLSVL.

The CDR3 bases are TGTGCCACCAGTGATCGTGCCCAGGGCGCAGATACGCAGTATTTT. It specifies CATSDRAQGADTQYF. This sequence joins TRBV24-1 and TRBJ2-3, with TRBD1 as a possible D gene (5 bases). CDR3 size: 15 residues. Looked up from germline, CDR1 is KGHDR and CDR2 is SFDVKD. Trimming stripped 3 bases from V and 4 bases from J, with 13 bases between.

This chain links TRBV7-9 with TRBJ1-4, with 9 bases identical to TRBD1. The V gene end was trimmed by 5 bases and the J gene end by 8 bases; junction bases not matched to a gene: 9. Per the germline V gene, CDR1 is SEHNR and CDR2 is FQNEAQ (reference sequence). This CDR3 has 15 residues. The CDR3 is CASSEQGARREKLFF. DNA for the CDR3: TGTGCCAGCAGCGAACAGGGGGCTAGGAGAGAAAAACTGTTTTTT.

The chain links TRBV30 to TRBJ2-2; D uncertain. With 3 bases removed from V and 7 bases from J, the gap between germline ends came to 15 bases. The CDR3 extends over 14 amino acids. In germline, CDR1 is GTSNPN, CDR2 SVGIG (reference sequence). The DNA of the CDR3 is TGTGCCTGGAGGATGACTGACATCAGCGGGGAGCTGTTTTTT. This codes for CAWRMTDISGELFF.

The chain recombines TRBV5-1 with TRBJ2-1; 11 bases line up with TRBD2. The better agreement between TRBJ2-7 and the DNA end casts doubt on the J call. There are 16 residues in the CDR3. The germline gives CDR1 SGHRS, CDR2 YFSETQ. The CDR3 bases are TGCGCCAGCAGCTGGACGGGGACTAGCGGTCTGAATGAGCAGTACTTC. Protein: CASSWTGTSGLNEQYF.

The chain carries TRBV29-1 and TRBJ1-4; no clear D gene. The germline gives CDR1 SQVTM, CDR2 ANQGSEA. The V gene lost 8 bases and the J gene lost 0 bases, with 10 bases spanning the gap. The CDR3 contains 13 residues. The CDR3 protein is CSTLGATNEKLFF. The CDR3 coding sequence is TGCAGCACCCTCGGGGCAACTAATGAAAAACTGTTTTTT.

Concerning this clonotype: A read error may account for a junction end that differs from germline. The J gene is TRBJ2-5, the V gene TRBV15; D may be TRBD2 (6 bases). The germline gives CDR1 LNHNV, CDR2 YYDKDF (reference sequence). CDR3 length: 14 residues. The CDR3 region has the DNA TGTGCCACCAGCGGGGACTCACCAACCGACGAGCAGAACTTC. Its protein product is CATSGDSPTDEQNF.

The rearrangement joins TRBV2 to TRBJ2-2; 9 bases are shared with TRBD2. Trimming took 5 bases from V and 5 from J; bases not matched to a gene: 9. The CDR3 spans 16 residues. CDR1 and CDR2 from the germline V gene are SNHLY and FYNNEI. CDR3 in amino acids: CASSSSGTSPTGELFF. Here the CDR3 DNA reads TGTGCCAGCAGTTCGTCCGGGACTAGCCCGACCGGGGAGCTGTTTTTT.

Regarding this clonotype: This clone may be a read error of a much larger clone one base away. The genes are TRBV27 and TRBJ2-3; 8 bases are a match to TRBD2. The CDR3 is made up of 16 amino acids. V trimming: 2 bases; J trimming: 0 bases; junction bases outside the gene matches: 4. Germline V gene data show CDR1 as MNHEY and CDR2 as SMNVEV (reference sequence). The CDR3 here is CASSLVLAVSTDTQYF. The CDR3 region has the DNA TGTGCCAGCAGTTTAGTACTAGCGGTTAGCACAGATACGCAGTATTTT.

For this clonotype: An end of the junction differs from the germline gene, which may be a read error. This sequence joins TRBV12-3 or TRBV12-4 and TRBJ1-2, with 8 bases lining up with TRBD1. The CDR3 is made up of 16 amino acids. DNA of the CDR3: TGTGCCAGCAGTTCCATCGGACAGGGATGGGACTATGGCCACACCTTC. Its protein is CASSSIGQGWDYGHTF.

The chain combines TRBV2 with TRBJ2-3; 7 positions match TRBD2. With 4 bases clipped from V and 5 bases from J, the junction kept 6 bases outside the gene matches. Germline V gene data show CDR1 as SNHLY and CDR2 as FYNNEI. The CDR3 contains 14 residues. The CDR3 is CASSGIGGRDTQYF. The DNA of the CDR3 is TGTGCCAGCAGTGGGATCGGGGGGAGAGATACGCAGTATTTT.

This clonotype was seen ten or more times. V usage is TRBV10-3 and J usage is TRBJ2-7; D remains ambiguous. This CDR3 has 13 residues. Germline CDR1 and CDR2: ENHRY and SYGVKD. V was pared by 3 bases and J by 3 bases, with 9 bases between. Here the CDR3 reads CAISDVESYEQYF. The CDR3 DNA reads as TGTGCCATCAGTGATGTGGAAAGCTACGAGCAGTACTTC.

This clonotype was seen a few times. V is TRBV29-1 and J is TRBJ2-1; D may match TRBD1 or TRBD2 (5 bases each). The V end was cut by 6 bases, the J end by 9 bases, with 12 bases between. The CDR3 is 11 amino acids. The germline CDR1 and CDR2 sequences are SQVTM and ANQGSEA. CDR3 loop: CSVSRDGEQFF. The CDR3 DNA reads TGCAGCGTCTCCCGGGACGGTGAGCAGTTCTTC.

This clonotype appeared a single time. CDR3 nucleotides: TGTGCCAGCAGTTTTGGTATGAGTAACACTGAAGCTTTCTTT. It translates to CASSFGMSNTEAFF. This sequence joins TRBV27 and TRBJ1-1, with D uncertain. V gave up 3 bases and J gave up 2 bases, with 10 bases separating them. CDR1 MNHEY and CDR2 SMNVEV come from the germline V gene (reference sequence). This CDR3 has 14 amino acids.

This clonotype was recorded a few times. The J gene is TRBJ2-1, the V gene TRBV10-3; 7 bases map to TRBD2. The CDR3 is 15 amino acids. Germline loops: CDR1 ENHRY, CDR2 SYGVKD. V shed 6 bases and J 7 bases; nucleotides not matched to a gene: 12. CDR3 in amino acids: CAIRTSLAGSNEQFF. CDR3 coding DNA: TGTGCCATCAGGACTTCCTTAGCGGGCTCTAATGAGCAGTTCTTC.

This clonotype was found a few times. The chain combines TRBV5-1 with TRBJ2-3; unclear D gene. Germline V lookup: CDR1 SGHRS, CDR2 YFSETQ. The CDR3 has 14 residues. Trimming stripped 0 bases from V and 4 bases from J, with 9 bases between. This chain's CDR3 is CASSLDLRADTQYF. For the CDR3, the DNA is TGCGCCAGCAGCTTGGACCTCCGTGCAGATACGCAGTATTTT.

The CDR3 sequence is CATRTGDGYTF. The CDR3 coding sequence is TGTGCCACCAGGACAGGGGATGGCTACACCTTC. The chain links TRBV7-8 to TRBJ1-2, with 9 positions matching TRBD1. The germline V gene has CDR1 SGHVS and CDR2 FQNEAQ. There are 11 residues in the CDR3. V lost 10 bases, J lost 6 bases, and 3 bases stayed unmatched.

This clonotype was picked up a small number of times. The chain couples TRBV5-5 to TRBJ2-3, with D possibly TRBD2 on 5 matching bases. This CDR3 has 14 residues. V gave up 0 bases and J gave up 5 bases, with 10 bases separating them. Germline assignment: CDR1 SGHKS and CDR2 YYEKEE (reference sequence). As DNA, the CDR3 is TGTGCCAGCAGCTTGGTAATAGCGCGAGATACGCAGTATTTT. It translates to CASSLVIARDTQYF.